The sequence of this TCR beta chain was determined in a study of beta chain features in type 1 diabetes. The investigators reverse transcribed all of the isolated RNA, so they sequenced expressed TCRB transcripts. Assay used: immunoSEQ multiplex PCR; TCRdb lists only in-frame clones, some missing. The sample records around 310,000 clones, approximately 13% being singletons. Points on this clone: Antigen: not known.

The CDR3 runs 12 residues. The germline CDR1 and CDR2 sequences are SNHLY and FYNNEI. The germline V and J ends were trimmed by 7 bases and 2 bases, with 8 bases remaining between them. Study-wide results and limits: When Type 1 diabetes patients were examined, their TCRB CDR3s proved moderately but significantly shorter in all four CD4+ subsets.

Purity (above 98%) was reached by all sorted populations. Sequencing used naive CD4+ T cells from blood. The clonotype was recovered from a woman aged 18-29 years with type 1 diabetes. This chain joins TRBV2 and TRBJ1-2; no firm D call. The CDR3 DNA reads TGTGCCAGCACCCGGGAGAACTATGGCTACACCTTC. Amino acids: CASTRENYGYTF.